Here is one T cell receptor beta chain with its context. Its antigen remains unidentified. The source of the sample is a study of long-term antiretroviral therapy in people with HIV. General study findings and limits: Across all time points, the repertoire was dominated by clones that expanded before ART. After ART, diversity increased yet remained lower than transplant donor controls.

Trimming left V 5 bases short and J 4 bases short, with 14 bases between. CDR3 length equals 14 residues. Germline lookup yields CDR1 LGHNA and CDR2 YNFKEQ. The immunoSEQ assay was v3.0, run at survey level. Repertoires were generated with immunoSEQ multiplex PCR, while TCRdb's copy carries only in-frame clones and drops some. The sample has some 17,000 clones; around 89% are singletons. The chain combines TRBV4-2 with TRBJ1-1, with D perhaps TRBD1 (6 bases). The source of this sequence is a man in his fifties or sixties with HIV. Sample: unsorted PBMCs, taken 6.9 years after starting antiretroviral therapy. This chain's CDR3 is CASSFRSGATEAFF. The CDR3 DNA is TGTGCCAGCAGCTTCCGCTCGGGGGCCACTGAAGCTTTCTTT.